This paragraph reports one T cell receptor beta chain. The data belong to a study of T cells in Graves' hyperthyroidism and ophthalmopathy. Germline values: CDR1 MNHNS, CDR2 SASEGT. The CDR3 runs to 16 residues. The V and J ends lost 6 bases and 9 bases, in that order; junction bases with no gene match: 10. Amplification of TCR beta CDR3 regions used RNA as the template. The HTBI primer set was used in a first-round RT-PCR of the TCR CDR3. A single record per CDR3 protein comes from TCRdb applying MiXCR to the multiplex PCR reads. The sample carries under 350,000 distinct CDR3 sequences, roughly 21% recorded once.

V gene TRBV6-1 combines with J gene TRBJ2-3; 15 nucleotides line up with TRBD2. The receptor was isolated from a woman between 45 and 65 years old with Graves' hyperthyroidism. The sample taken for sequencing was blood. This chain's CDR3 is CASSPRTSGGAKTQYF. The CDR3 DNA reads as TGTGCCAGCAGCCCGCGGACTAGCGGGGGGGCCAAGACGCAGTATTTT.